The 21 T cell receptor beta chains in this list originate from one sample, sequenced in a study of blood T cells in healthy people across ages. Alongside a J-beta primer mix, a sample-barcoded 5' primer served in a second PCR lasting 7 to 11 cycles. TCRdb re-called the 5' RACE reads with MiXCR, one entry per CDR3 protein. The table has about 840,000 distinct CDR3 sequences, roughly 29% seen once. The sample was also linked to a second study, of T cells of mothers and their children.

Input material: blood. These receptors were obtained from a woman between 40 and 55 years old in good health.

This clonotype has just a few counts. The rearrangement links TRBV4-1 to TRBJ1-1, with TRBD1 as a possible D gene (5 bases). In germline, CDR1 is MGHRA, CDR2 YSYEKL. The CDR3 is made up of 14 amino acids. The V end lost 1 base, the J end lost 7 bases, and 13 bases lay between the germline ends. The CDR3 DNA is TGCGCCAGCAGCCAAGGGGAAGGGGCCCTTGAAGCTTTCTTT. Translation: CASSQGEGALEAFF.

The V and J genes are TRBV28 and TRBJ1-2; no clear D. With 6 bases removed from V and 0 bases from J, the gap between germline ends came to 11 bases. The CDR3 loop spans 14 amino acids. Germline lookup yields CDR1 MDHEN and CDR2 SYDVKM. CDR3 amino acids: CASSLQVPNYGYTF. The CDR3 DNA reads TGTGCCAGCAGCCTTCAGGTCCCTAACTATGGCTACACCTTC.

The chain links TRBV20-1 to TRBJ2-7; D not certain. Germline V gives CDR1 DFQATT, CDR2 SNEGSKA (reference sequence). CDR3 length: 13 amino acids. The V and J ends lost 2 bases and 2 bases respectively, with 10 bases between them. The DNA for the CDR3 is TGCAGTGCTAGAATTACAGATACCTACGAGCAGTACTTC. Its translation is CSARITDTYEQYF.

In this sample, this clonotype turned up many times. The rearrangement uses TRBV25-1 and TRBJ2-7; 8 bases are a match to TRBD1. CDR1 is MGHDK and CDR2 is SYGVNS in the germline V gene. J lost 1 base, V lost 7 bases, and 6 bases had no gene match. The CDR3 loop spans 14 amino acids. CDR3: CASTSDRGSYEQYF. DNA of the CDR3: TGTGCCAGCACTTCAGACAGGGGTTCCTACGAGCAGTACTTC.

The rearrangement uses TRBV9 and TRBJ2-1; 10 bases map to TRBD2. The CDR3 is made up of 15 amino acids. Germline assignment: CDR1 SGDLS and CDR2 YYNGEE. V lost 3 bases, J lost 7 bases, and 7 bases stayed unmatched. CDR3 sequence: CASSESGGARNEQFF. The CDR3 DNA sequence: TGTGCCAGCAGCGAGAGCGGGGGGGCCCGGAATGAGCAGTTCTTC.

This chain connects TRBV5-1 to TRBJ2-1, with a tentative D call TRBD2 (6 bases). CDR1 is SGHRS, CDR2 YFSETQ, per germline. This CDR3 spans 14 amino acids. With 4 bases removed from V and 3 bases from J, the gap between germline ends came to 11 bases. In DNA, the CDR3 is TGCGCCAGCAGCGCCGGGACTCTCTACAATGAGCAGTTCTTC. Its translation is CASSAGTLYNEQFF.

The chain combines TRBV3-1 with TRBJ1-3, with 7 positions matching TRBD1. V was pared by 7 bases and J by 0 bases, with 9 bases of the junction left unmatched. This CDR3 comprises 16 residues. Germline V lookup: CDR1 LGHDT, CDR2 YNNKEL (reference sequence). The CDR3 spells CASTSGQAPSGNTIYF. The CDR3 nucleotides are TGTGCCAGCACCTCCGGACAGGCGCCCTCTGGAAACACCATATATTTT.

The chain has TRBV5-5 and TRBJ1-1; TRBD1 matches at 8 bases. Germline values: CDR1 SGHKS, CDR2 YYEKEE (reference sequence). J gave up 1 base and V 0 bases, and 5 bases lay outside the gene matches. This CDR3 is built from 16 residues. The CDR3 bases are TGTGCCAGCAGCTTGGGGACAGGGCTTCCGAACACTGAAGCTTTCTTT. Encoded protein: CASSLGTGLPNTEAFF.

This clonotype was seen many times. J is TRBJ1-2 and V is TRBV4-3; 10 bases align to TRBD1. CDR3 length: 14 amino acids. The V gene's germline CDR1 is LGHNA and CDR2 YSLEER. V lost 3 bases and J lost 3; bases outside the gene matches: 1. The CDR3 nucleotides read TGCGCCAGCAGCCAGGGGACAGGGGACTATGGCTACACCTTC. It encodes CASSQGTGDYGYTF.

Concerning this clonotype: This may be a read error, as it is one base from a much larger clone. The CDR3: CSARDFRGGPASSYNEQYF. As DNA, the CDR3 is TGCAGTGCTAGAGATTTCCGGGGGGGGCCCGCGAGCTCCTACAATGAGCAGTACTTC. This sequence joins TRBV20-1 and TRBJ2-1, with 8 bases that match TRBD2. The end of the DNA is better explained by TRBJ2-7, so the J call may be wrong. This CDR3 region has 19 residues. From germline, CDR1 is DFQATT and CDR2 SNEGSKA (reference sequence).

CDR3 DNA sequence: TGTGCCAGCAGTCCACTGGGCCGACATCAGGGAAATGAGCAGTTCTTC. It translates to CASSPLGRHQGNEQFF. The V call is TRBV6-2 or TRBV6-3, the J call TRBJ2-1, with a tentative D call TRBD1 (5 bases). The CDR3 totals 16 residues. Germline V gene lookup returns CDR1 MNHEY and CDR2 SVGEGT. V lost 5 bases to trimming and J lost 7 bases, with 21 bases between them.

The chain couples TRBV28 to TRBJ2-7, with 8 bases identical to TRBD1. CDR3 size: 13 residues. CDR1 is MDHEN, CDR2 SYDVKM, per germline. J gave up 2 bases and V 7 bases, and 4 bases lay outside the gene matches. The CDR3 is CASILTGAYEQYF. CDR3 in DNA: TGTGCCAGCATCCTGACAGGGGCCTACGAGCAGTACTTC.

This clonotype came up a few times. The V gene is TRBV20-1, the J gene TRBJ2-7; 7 nucleotides align to TRBD1. The germline gives CDR1 DFQATT, CDR2 SNEGSKA (reference sequence). The J segment lost 0 bases and the V segment lost 0 bases, leaving 5 bases of the junction unmatched. The CDR3 is 15 amino acids. The CDR3 region has the DNA TGCAGTGCTAGAGACGGACGGGACAGCTCCTACGAGCAGTACTTC. Residues: CSARDGRDSSYEQYF.

V and J are TRBV7-9 and TRBJ2-7, with D maybe TRBD2 (7 bases). The CDR3 consists of 15 residues. CDR1 and CDR2 from the germline V gene are SEHNR and FQNEAQ (reference sequence). With 6 bases removed from V and 5 bases from J, the gap between germline ends came to 20 bases. The CDR3 bases are TGTGCCAGCAGAAAAGAAGGGGGGGCTCGACACGAGCAGTACTTC. Protein sequence: CASRKEGGARHEQYF.

This clonotype turned up a few times. The J gene is TRBJ1-1, the V gene TRBV14; no clear D gene. V shed 0 bases and J shed 4 bases, with 12 bases lying between them. This CDR3 comprises 15 residues. Germline CDR1 and CDR2: SGHDN and FVKESK. This CDR3 is CASSQESVGGTEAFF. The CDR3 DNA is TGTGCCAGCAGCCAAGAATCGGTCGGCGGCACTGAAGCTTTCTTT. The complete variable domain, with remaining parts taken from reference TRBV14 and TRBJ1-1, reads EAGVTQFPSHSVIEKGQTVTLRCDPISGHDNLYWYRRVMGKEIKFLLHFVKESKQDESGMPNNRFLAERTGGTYSTLKVQPAELEDSGVYFCASSQESVGGTEAFFGQGTRLTVV.

The rearrangement links TRBV28 to TRBJ2-3; tentatively, D is TRBD2 (5 bases). Trimming stripped 2 bases from V and 13 bases from J, with 10 bases between. This CDR3 has 11 residues. The germline V gene has CDR1 MDHEN and CDR2 SYDVKM. The CDR3 loop reads CASSLTGSKYF. CDR3 in DNA: TGTGCCAGCAGTTTAACGGGGAGCAAGTATTTT.

The CDR3 loop is CSASGGQGSSYEQFF. The CDR3 DNA reads TGCAGTGCTAGCGGGGGACAGGGGAGCTCCTACGAGCAGTTCTTC. The J gene is TRBJ2-1, the V gene TRBV20-1; the match to TRBD1 covers 10 bases. Germline V gene data show CDR1 as DFQATT and CDR2 as SNEGSKA (reference sequence). Trimming at V came to 3 bases and at J to 10 bases, leaving 12 bases not matched to a gene. This CDR3 comprises 15 residues.

This clonotype has a handful of counts. This sequence joins TRBV28 and TRBJ1-2; the match to TRBD1 covers 8 bases. The junction had 2 bases not matched to a gene; V was cut back by 1 base and J by 4 bases. The CDR3 covers 14 residues. Germline CDR1 MDHEN, CDR2 SYDVKM. As DNA, the CDR3 is TGTGCCAGCAGTTTATACCAGGGGGCCTATGGCTACACCTTC. Protein: CASSLYQGAYGYTF.

The chain has TRBV18 and TRBJ1-1; D ambiguous. Germline V gene lookup returns CDR1 KGHSH and CDR2 LQKENI. This CDR3 is built from 14 residues. V lost 3 bases to trimming and J lost 2 bases, with 10 bases between them. The chain's CDR3 is CASSPSARNTEAFF. The CDR3 region has the DNA TGTGCCAGCTCACCCTCAGCCCGAAACACTGAAGCTTTCTTT.

The V call is TRBV29-1, the J call TRBJ1-3; D might be TRBD1 (6 bases). Germline CDR1 reads SQVTM; CDR2 reads ANQGSEA. Trimming left V 7 bases short and J 4 bases short, with 14 bases between. This CDR3 spans 13 amino acids. CDR3 in amino acids: CSEIWGAGNTIYF. CDR3 in DNA: TGCAGCGAAATCTGGGGGGCGGGAAACACCATATATTTT.

This clonotype has a handful of counts. The chain couples TRBV4-2 to TRBJ1-1; no definite D call. CDR1 is LGHNA, CDR2 YNFKEQ, per germline. The V gene lost 0 bases and the J gene lost 2 bases, with 13 bases spanning the gap. The CDR3 has 16 amino acids. The CDR3, as DNA: TGTGCCAGCAGCCAAGAGGTGAAGGGCGGTAACACTGAAGCTTTCTTT. Its protein product is CASSQEVKGGNTEAFF.